The clone carrying this T cell receptor beta chain was picked up many times. Its antigen is still unknown. The source of the sample is a study of neurological immune-mediated disorders. Broader study findings: The authors found no clinical or MRI feature associated with the multiple sclerosis repertoire cluster.

TCRdb reanalysed the 5' RACE reads using MiXCR and keeps one entry per CDR3 protein. The sample lists tens of thousands of distinct CDR3 sequences; about 5.5% were seen once. V gave up 4 bases and J gave up 1 base; unmatched junction bases: 2. This CDR3 has 16 amino acids. The specimen was PBMCs. The chain recombines TRBV12-3 or TRBV12-4 with TRBJ2-6, with 9 bases fitting TRBD2. This TCR derives from a woman in her 30s with multiple sclerosis. The CDR3 protein is CASSSGLASGANVLTF. CDR3 DNA: TGTGCCAGCAGTTCTGGACTAGCGTCTGGGGCCAACGTCCTGACTTTC.